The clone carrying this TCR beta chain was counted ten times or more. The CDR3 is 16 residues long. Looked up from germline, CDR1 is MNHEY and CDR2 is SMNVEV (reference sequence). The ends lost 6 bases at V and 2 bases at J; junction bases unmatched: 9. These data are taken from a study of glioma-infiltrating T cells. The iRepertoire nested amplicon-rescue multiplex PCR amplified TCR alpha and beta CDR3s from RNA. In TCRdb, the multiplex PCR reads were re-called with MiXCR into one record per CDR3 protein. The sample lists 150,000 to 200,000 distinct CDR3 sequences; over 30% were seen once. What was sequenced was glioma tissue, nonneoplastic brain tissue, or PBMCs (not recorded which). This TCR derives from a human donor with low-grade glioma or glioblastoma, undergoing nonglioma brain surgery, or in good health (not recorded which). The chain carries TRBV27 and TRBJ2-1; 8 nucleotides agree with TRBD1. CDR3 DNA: TGTGCCAGCAGCCTACGGGGACAGGTCCCCTACAATGAGCAGTTCTTC. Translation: CASSLRGQVPYNEQFF.